This record looks at one T cell receptor beta chain sequence and its context. This clonotype was counted ten times or more. Its cognate antigen has yet to be identified. No per-base quality is available; no much larger clone lies one base away. Sequenced using an Illumina NovaSeq 6000. TCR cDNA was synthesized by 5'RACE template switching, which introduced a universal primer site and unique molecular identifiers. Priming for cDNA synthesis came from both the TCR alpha and TCR beta constant segments. Libraries were amplified in two PCR steps, with sample barcodes and sequencing adapters added in the second step. Sequencing of libraries was done on Illumina HiSeq 2500 (2x100 bp) or NovaSeq (2x150 bp). In the paper's pipeline: Demultiplexing of reads and collapsing into UMI consensus sequences were performed with MIGEC, and V(D)J alignment was carried out with MiXCR. Vaccine-responding clonotypes were defined with edgeR using replicate PBMC samples, requiring FDR below 0.01 and a log2 fold change above 5 up to day 15. Each bulk clonotype was labeled CD4 or CD8 based on which sequenced repertoire, CD4 or CD8, contained the clonotype at higher abundance. TCRdb reprocessed the public reads (quality trimming at Q25 with fastp, clone calling with MiXCR) and kept in-frame beta chains. Merged by CDR3 protein, the rows form single entries marked with the most common genes and DNA. The V and J calls were not made by the authors but by TCRdb's processing. The table for this sample lists about 260,000 distinct CDR3 sequences; about 3.9% of them were counted only once. The ten most abundant clones make up around 19% of the sample.

This sample is part of a study of T cells after yellow fever vaccination (dated by TCRdb to between 2018 and 2021). Context from the whole study: The SMART-Seq v4 Ultra Low Input RNA kit was used to prepare libraries from fractions with low cell numbers. To follow T-cell clones before and after both primary and booster YFV17D yellow fever vaccination, bulk TCR alpha and beta repertoires underwent longitudinal sequencing. Two healthy male donors made up the cohort, one aged 18 to 29 years and the other aged 30 to 40 years. Blood was drawn at multiple timepoints before and after primary and secondary immunization, with bulk PBMC replicates and cell subsets isolated. The study at large found these results: Computational filtering was required because FACS-sorted repertoires could contain abundant contaminating clonotypes from the bulk population. The secondary T-cell response was found to be weaker but faster than the primary response, with a peak reached on day 5 rather than on day 15. A small share of clonotypes occurred in both CD4 and CD8 compartments, likely arising from convergent recombination. After the booster, most clones that had expanded after primary vaccination were detected again (around 95% of CD4 and more than 85% of CD8), suggesting broad maintenance of memory. Only a couple of donors were included in the study, so the extent to which the findings can be generalized is limited.

The CDR3 sequence holds 15 residues, the cysteine and phenylalanine included. Only the CDR3 DNA is retained, 45 bases long and in frame from the first base. Per the germline V gene, ENHRY is the CDR1 and SYGVKD is the CDR2. Relative to germline, V is 5 bases shorter and J is 1 base shorter, with 14 bases between their ends. The sample's treatment or condition label is to be understood as: live attenuated yellow fever vaccine strain. Two biological replicates of bulk PBMCs were collected at each blood-draw timepoint. PBMCs were isolated from peripheral blood using a standard Ficoll-Paque protocol. TriZol was used to extract RNA from bulk PBMCs, CD4 and CD8 fractions, and dextramer-positive and dextramer-negative fractions.

This clonotype was sampled from a man aged 18 to 30 who received the YFV17D yellow fever vaccine. This chain is built from TRBV10-3 and TRBJ1-1; 6 matching bases give a weak D call of TRBD1. The sample consisted of PBMCs, taken 15 days after the yellow fever booster vaccination. The CDR3 amino acid sequence is: CAISTLPGQNTEAFF. The DNA is TGTGCCATCAGTACCCTACCGGGACAGAACACTGAAGCTTTCTTT.